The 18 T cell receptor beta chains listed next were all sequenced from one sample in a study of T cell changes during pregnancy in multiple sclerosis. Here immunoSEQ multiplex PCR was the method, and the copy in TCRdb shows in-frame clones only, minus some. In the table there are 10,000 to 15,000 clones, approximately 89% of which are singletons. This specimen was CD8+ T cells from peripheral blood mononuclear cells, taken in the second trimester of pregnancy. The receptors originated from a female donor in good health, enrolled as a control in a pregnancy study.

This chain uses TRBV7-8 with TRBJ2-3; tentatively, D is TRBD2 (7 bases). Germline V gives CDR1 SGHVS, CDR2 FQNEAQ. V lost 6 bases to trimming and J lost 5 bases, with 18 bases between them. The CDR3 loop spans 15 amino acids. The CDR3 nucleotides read TGTGCCAGCAGTTTATTAGGGGGGGTTGTAGATACGCAGTATTTT. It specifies CASSLLGGVVDTQYF.

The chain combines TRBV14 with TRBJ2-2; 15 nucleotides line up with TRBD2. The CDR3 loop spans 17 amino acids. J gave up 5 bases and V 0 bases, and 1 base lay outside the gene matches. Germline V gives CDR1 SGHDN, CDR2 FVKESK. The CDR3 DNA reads TGTGCCAGCAGCCAAGATGGACTAGCGGGGGGGACCGGGGAGCTGTTTTTT. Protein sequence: CASSQDGLAGGTGELFF.

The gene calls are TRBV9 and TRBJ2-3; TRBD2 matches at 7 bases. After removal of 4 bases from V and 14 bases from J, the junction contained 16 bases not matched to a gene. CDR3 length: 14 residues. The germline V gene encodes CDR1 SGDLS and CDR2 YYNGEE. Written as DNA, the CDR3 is TGTGCCAGCAGCTCTGGGGGGGACTACACACCGGGGTATTTT. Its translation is CASSSGGDYTPGYF.

This CDR3 is CASTTGDYQPQHF. CDR3 nucleotide sequence: TGTGCCAGCACCACAGGGGATTATCAGCCCCAGCATTTT. The chain recombines TRBV2 with TRBJ1-5; 7 bases agree with TRBD1. Germline assignment: CDR1 SNHLY and CDR2 FYNNEI. Trimming at V came to 7 bases and at J to 5 bases, leaving 5 bases not matched to a gene. CDR3 length: 13 amino acids.

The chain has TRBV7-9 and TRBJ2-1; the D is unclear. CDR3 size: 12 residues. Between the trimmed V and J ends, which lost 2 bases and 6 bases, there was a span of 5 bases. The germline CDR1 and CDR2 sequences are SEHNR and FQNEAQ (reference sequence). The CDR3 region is CASSLTGNEQFF. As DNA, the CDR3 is TGTGCCAGCAGCTTAACCGGCAATGAGCAGTTCTTC.

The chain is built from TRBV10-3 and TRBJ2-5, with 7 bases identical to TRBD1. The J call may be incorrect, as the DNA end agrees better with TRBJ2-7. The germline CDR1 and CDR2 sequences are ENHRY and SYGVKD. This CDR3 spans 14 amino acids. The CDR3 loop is CAISEGAPYYEQYF. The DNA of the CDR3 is TGTGCCATCAGCGAGGGGGCCCCCTACTACGAGCAGTACTTC.

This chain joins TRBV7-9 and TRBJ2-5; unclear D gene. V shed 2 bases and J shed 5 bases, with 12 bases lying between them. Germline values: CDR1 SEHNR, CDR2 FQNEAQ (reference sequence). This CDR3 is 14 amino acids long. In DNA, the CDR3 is TGTGCCAGCAGCTTATCGATGTGGGCGGAGACCCAGTACTTC. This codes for CASSLSMWAETQYF.

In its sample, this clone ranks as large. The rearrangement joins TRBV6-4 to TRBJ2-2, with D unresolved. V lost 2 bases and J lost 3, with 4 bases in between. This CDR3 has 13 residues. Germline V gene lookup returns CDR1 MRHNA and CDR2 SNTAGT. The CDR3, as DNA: TGTGCCAGCAGTGACACGGACACCGGGGAGCTGTTTTTT. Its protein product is CASSDTDTGELFF.

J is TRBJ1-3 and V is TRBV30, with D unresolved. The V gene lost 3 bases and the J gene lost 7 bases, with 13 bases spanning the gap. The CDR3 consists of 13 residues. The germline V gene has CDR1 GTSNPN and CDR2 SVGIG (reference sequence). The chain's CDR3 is CAWSPGFENTIYF. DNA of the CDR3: TGTGCCTGGAGCCCCGGGTTTGAGAACACCATATATTTT.

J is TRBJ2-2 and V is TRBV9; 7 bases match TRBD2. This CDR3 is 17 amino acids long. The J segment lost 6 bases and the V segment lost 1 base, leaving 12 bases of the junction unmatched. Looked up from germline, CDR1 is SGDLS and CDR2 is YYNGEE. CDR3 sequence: CASSVSRWRELAGELFF. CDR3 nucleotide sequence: TGTGCCAGCAGCGTATCCAGATGGCGGGAGTTAGCCGGGGAGCTGTTTTTT. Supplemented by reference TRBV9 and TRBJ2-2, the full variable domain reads DSGVTQTPKHLITATGQRVTLRCSPRSGDLSVYWYQQSLDQGLQFLIQYYNGEERAKGNILERFSAQQFPDLHSELNLSSLELGDSALYFCASSVSRWRELAGELFFGEGSRLTVL.

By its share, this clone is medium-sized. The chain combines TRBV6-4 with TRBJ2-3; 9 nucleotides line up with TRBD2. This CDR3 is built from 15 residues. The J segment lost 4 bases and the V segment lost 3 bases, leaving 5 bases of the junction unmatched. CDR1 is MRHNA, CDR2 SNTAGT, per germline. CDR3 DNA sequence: TGTGCCAGCAGTGAGCTGGGACTAGCAGCAGATACGCAGTATTTT. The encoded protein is CASSELGLAADTQYF.

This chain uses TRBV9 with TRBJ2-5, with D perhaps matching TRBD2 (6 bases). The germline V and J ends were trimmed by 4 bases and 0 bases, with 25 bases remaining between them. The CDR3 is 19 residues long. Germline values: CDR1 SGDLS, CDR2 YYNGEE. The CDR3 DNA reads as TGTGCCAGCAGCCCCCTTGGCGGGAAAGTCGGGTCCCACCAAGAGACCCAGTACTTC. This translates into CASSPLGGKVGSHQETQYF. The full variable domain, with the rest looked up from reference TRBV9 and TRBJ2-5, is DSGVTQTPKHLITATGQRVTLRCSPRSGDLSVYWYQQSLDQGLQFLIQYYNGEERAKGNILERFSAQQFPDLHSELNLSSLELGDSALYFCASSPLGGKVGSHQETQYFGPGTRLLVL.

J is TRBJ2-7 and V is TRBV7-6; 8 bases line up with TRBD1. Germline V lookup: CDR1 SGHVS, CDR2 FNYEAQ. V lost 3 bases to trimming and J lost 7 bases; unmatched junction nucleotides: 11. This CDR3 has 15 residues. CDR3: CASSFLTGQGVEQYF. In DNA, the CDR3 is TGTGCCAGCAGCTTCCTCACAGGACAGGGAGTGGAGCAGTACTTC.

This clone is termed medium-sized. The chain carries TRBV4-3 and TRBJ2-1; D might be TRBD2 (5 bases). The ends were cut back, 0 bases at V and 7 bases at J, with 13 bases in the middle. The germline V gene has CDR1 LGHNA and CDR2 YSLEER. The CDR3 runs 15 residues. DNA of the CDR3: TGCGCCAGCAGCCAAGAATTCGCTAGCCCGAATGAGCAGTTCTTC. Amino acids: CASSQEFASPNEQFF.

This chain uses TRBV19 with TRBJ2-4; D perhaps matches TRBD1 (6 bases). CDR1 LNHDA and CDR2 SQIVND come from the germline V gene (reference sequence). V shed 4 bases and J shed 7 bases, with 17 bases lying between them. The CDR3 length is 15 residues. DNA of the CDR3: TGTGCCAGTAGTACCCCCTGGGGTACAGGGAACATTCAGTACTTC. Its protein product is CASSTPWGTGNIQYF. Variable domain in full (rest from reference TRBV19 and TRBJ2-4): DGGITQSPKYLFRKEGQNVTLSCEQNLNHDAMYWYRQDPGQGLRLIYYSQIVNDFQKGDIAEGYSVSREKKESFPLTVTSAQKNPTAFYLCASSTPWGTGNIQYFGAGTRLSVL.

CDR3 nucleotides: TGTGCCATCAGTGAGCCCAGGGGAGATACGCAGTATTTT. Protein product: CAISEPRGDTQYF. This chain uses TRBV10-3 with TRBJ2-3, with a tentative D call TRBD1 (6 bases). The CDR3 covers 13 residues. With 2 bases removed from V and 5 bases from J, the gap between germline ends came to 8 bases. Germline V lookup: CDR1 ENHRY, CDR2 SYGVKD.

CDR3 residues: CASREGGTDEQYF. Written as DNA, the CDR3 is TGTGCCAGTAGGGAAGGAGGGACCGACGAGCAGTACTTC. This chain connects TRBV19 to TRBJ2-7, with D tentatively TRBD2 (6 bases). Per germline, CDR1 LNHDA and CDR2 SQIVND (reference sequence). The CDR3 totals 13 residues. The V end lost 6 bases, the J end lost 5 bases, and 14 bases lay between the germline ends.

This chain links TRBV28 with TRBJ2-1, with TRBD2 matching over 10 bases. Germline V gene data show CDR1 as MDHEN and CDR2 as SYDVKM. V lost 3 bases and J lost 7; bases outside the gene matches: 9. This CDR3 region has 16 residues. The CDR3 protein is CASSLEGAGGRNEQFF. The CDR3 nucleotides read TGTGCCAGCAGTTTGGAGGGAGCGGGAGGGCGAAATGAGCAGTTCTTC.